The entry that follows covers one T cell receptor beta chain sequence. TCRdb's table, derived via immunoSEQ multiplex PCR, lists solely in-frame clones and lacks some. The data hold around 110,000 clones, with roughly nine tenths observed a single time. The record originates from a study of control samples from healthy donors and cancer patients. This CDR3 has 13 amino acids. In germline, CDR1 is SNHLY, CDR2 FYNNEI. The germline V and J ends were trimmed by 4 bases and 5 bases, with 11 bases remaining between them. The sequence came from a woman aged 50 to 60 with colorectal cancer. The gene calls are TRBV2 and TRBJ1-1; D unclear. The sample comprised PBMCs. The chain's CDR3 is CASSVMGGTEAFF. CDR3 bases: TGTGCCAGCAGTGTAATGGGTGGAACTGAAGCTTTCTTT.